This TCR beta chain was sequenced for a study of CXCR3-negative and CXCR3-positive naive CD8 T cells. Study overall: Sequencing gave approximately 140 million TRB reads overall, about 1.5 +/- 0.3 million per library. Whole-study findings and limits: Naive cells positive for CXCR3 carried more hydrophobic TRB CDR3s than CXCR3-negative ones.

Each TRB cDNA library was prepared by 5' RACE (with UMI labels). From the 5' RACE reads, TCRdb lists one entry per CDR3 protein and no DNA. The sample's table shows about 85,000 distinct CDR3 sequences. CD45RO-CCR7+CD27+CD95- expression identified naive CD8+ T cells. From germline, CDR1 is SGHRS and CDR2 YFSETQ. The CDR3 has 15 amino acids. A remark on this clonotype: Its specificity is not known.

This chain links TRBV5-1 with TRBJ1-2. Source material: naive CXCR3+ CD8+ T cells from blood. Regarding subset: CD45RO-CCR7+CD27+CD95- naive CD8+ T cells expressing CXCR3 (TNR3+). This TCR came from a human donor in good health. Some clones in this sample may be carry-over from other donors' samples. The CDR3 protein is CASSLGTEANYGYTF.